The 8 T cell receptor beta chains given below trace back to one sample, sequenced in a study of glioma-infiltrating T cells after dendritic cell vaccination. Assay: immunoSEQ multiplex PCR; the TCRdb copy retains only in-frame clones and omits some. The sample holds roughly 100,000 clones, more than 75% seen once. The source was blood, collected before dendritic cell vaccination. These TCRs come from a human donor with glioblastoma.

This chain joins TRBV6-1 and TRBJ1-5; a possible D gene is TRBD1 (6 bases). Trimming removed 7 bases at V and 3 bases at J, with 10 bases between. This CDR3 comprises 13 residues. Germline V lookup: CDR1 MNHNS, CDR2 SASEGT. As DNA, the CDR3 is TGTGCCAGCAATGGGGGCCCCAATCAGCCCCAGCATTTT. Translating gives CASNGGPNQPQHF.

The chain couples TRBV11-3 to TRBJ1-1, with 10 positions matching TRBD1. Trimming took 6 bases from V and 4 from J; bases not matched to a gene: 5. Germline V gives CDR1 SGHNT, CDR2 YENEEA. CDR3 length equals 14 residues. The CDR3 DNA reads as TGTGCCAGCAGGAGACAGGGGGCTGTCACTGAAGCTTTCTTT. Translating gives CASRRQGAVTEAFF.

With respect to this clone: The junction differs from germline at one of its ends, possibly a read error. V is TRBV5-6 and J is TRBJ1-5, with unresolved D. Germline CDR1 and CDR2: SGHDT and YYEEEE. This CDR3 contains 14 residues. CDR3 amino acids: CASSFQGSTQPQHF. For the CDR3, the DNA is TGTGCCAGCAGCTTTCAAGGGAGCACTCAGCCCCAGCATTTT. Together with reference TRBV5-6 and TRBJ1-5, the CDR3 gives the full variable domain: DAGVTQSPTHLIKTRGQQVTLRCSPKSGHDTVSWYQQALGQGPQFIFQYYEEEERQRGNFPDRFSGHQFPNYSSELNVNALLLGDSALYLCASSFQGSTQPQHFGDGTRLSIL.

The V call is TRBV6-5, the J call TRBJ2-5; a possible D gene is TRBD2 (7 bases). Trimming took off 6 bases at V and 5 bases at J, with 16 bases between the two ends. Per germline, CDR1 MNHEY and CDR2 SVGAGI. The CDR3 length is 14 residues. CDR3 loop: CASSPSPGGETQYF. CDR3 sequence (DNA): TGTGCCAGCAGCCCTTCGCCGGGGGGCGAGACCCAGTACTTC.

This clone appeared a few times. The genes are TRBV6-5 and TRBJ1-2; 8 nucleotides line up with TRBD1. The CDR3 loop spans 13 amino acids. V lost 5 bases to trimming and J lost 7 bases; unmatched junction nucleotides: 6. Germline CDR1 and CDR2: MNHEY and SVGAGI. The CDR3 is CASSKTGVFGYTF. As DNA, the CDR3 is TGTGCCAGCAGTAAGACAGGGGTTTTTGGCTACACCTTC.

About this clone: The junction does not match germline at one end; this may be a read error. V is TRBV29-1 and J is TRBJ1-1; D gene uncertain. Germline values: CDR1 SQVTM, CDR2 ANQGSEA. The CDR3 consists of 13 residues. The CDR3 DNA sequence: TGCAGCGCTTCATGGGGAGGGCACACAGAAGCTTTCTTT. Protein product: CSASWGGHTEAFF.

The rearrangement joins TRBV5-4 to TRBJ2-7, with D tentatively TRBD2 (6 bases). The CDR3 runs 14 residues. The V gene lost 4 bases and the J gene lost 0 bases, with 11 bases spanning the gap. Germline V gene lookup returns CDR1 SGHNT and CDR2 YYREEE (reference sequence). CDR3 region: CASSRDGSSYEQYF. CDR3 DNA: TGTGCCAGCAGCCGGGACGGGAGCTCCTACGAGCAGTACTTC.

In its sample, this clone was seen a few times. The V and J genes are TRBV6-6 and TRBJ1-1; D remains unclear. CDR3 size: 11 residues. Trimming removed 6 bases at V and 5 bases at J, with 7 bases between. Per the germline V gene, CDR1 is MNHNY and CDR2 is SVGAGI (reference sequence). DNA of the CDR3: TGTGCCAGCAGAAGGGAGACTGAAGCTTTCTTT. This gives the protein CASRRETEAFF.